A single TCR beta chain is shown here with its context. The data are from a study of a mutant IDH1 vaccine in newly diagnosed glioma. CDR3 length: 15 amino acids. Germline-derived CDR1 and CDR2 are MDHEN and SYDVKM. V was clipped by 5 bases and J by 1 base; unmatched bases: 4. Time point meaning: baseline, week 1 (first vaccination visit). Treatment given: pre-vaccination baseline after standard-of-care therapy. Generated by immunoSEQ multiplex PCR, the TCRdb table keeps only in-frame clones and is missing some. Among around 89,000 clones listed, around 82% were seen once. The clonotype was recovered from a woman aged 45 to 65 with glioma. This material consisted of PBMCs, taken from a glioma patient treated with radiotherapy, temozolomide or both. V usage is TRBV28 and J usage is TRBJ1-5, with 8 bases fitting TRBD1. The CDR3 loop reads CASSHGQGSNQPQHF. The CDR3 nucleotides read TGTGCCAGCAGTCACGGACAGGGAAGCAATCAGCCCCAGCATTTT.